These T cell receptor beta chains were read from a single sample in a study of blood T cell repertoires in COVID-19. Produced via immunoSEQ multiplex PCR; TCRdb's table is partial and in-frame only. This table holds a few hundred thousand clones, approximately 90% found once. The sample consisted of peripheral blood. Receptor source: a middle-aged woman with acute or convalescent COVID-19. Each CDR3 is given with its conserved first and last residue. Fields, in order: clone size, D gene, V gene, CDR3 length, J gene, CDR3 protein, CDR3 DNA. A D gene is named only where the DNA matches it firmly. Size is stated for part of the rows, as once, few or many counts, or as a class when the clone is expanded.

clone_size: -
d_call: -
v_call: TRBV11-2
cdr3_length: 17
j_call: TRBJ2-3
cdr3_aa: CASSLEGGGLRRDTQYF
cdr3_nt: TGTGCCAGCAGCTTAGAAGGCGGGGGCCTCAGGAGGGATACGCAGTATTTT

clone_size: -
d_call: -
v_call: TRBV18
cdr3_length: 16
j_call: TRBJ1-2
cdr3_aa: CASSPASRGTHPGYTF
cdr3_nt: TGTGCCAGCTCACCGGCTTCCCGGGGGACTCACCCCGGGTACACCTTC

clone_size: -
d_call: -
v_call: TRBV19
cdr3_length: 17
j_call: TRBJ2-6
cdr3_aa: CASRKKYRVYGANVLTF
cdr3_nt: TGTGCCAGTAGAAAAAAATACAGGGTTTATGGGGCCAACGTCCTGACTTTC

clone_size: -
d_call: TRBD1
v_call: TRBV7-9
cdr3_length: 16
j_call: TRBJ1-3
cdr3_aa: CASSLAGQNSGNTIYF
cdr3_nt: TGTGCCAGCAGCTTGGCGGGACAGAACTCTGGAAACACCATATATTTT

clone_size: -
d_call: -
v_call: TRBV6-5
cdr3_length: 14
j_call: TRBJ1-2
cdr3_aa: CASSRTIANYGYTF
cdr3_nt: TGTGCCAGCAGTCGGACAATAGCTAACTATGGCTACACCTTC

clone_size: -
d_call: TRBD1
v_call: TRBV4-1
cdr3_length: 18
j_call: TRBJ1-2
cdr3_aa: CASSPLGYQGGPNYGYTF
cdr3_nt: TGCGCCAGCAGCCCCTTGGGATACCAGGGGGGCCCTAACTATGGCTACACCTTC

clone_size: -
d_call: -
v_call: TRBV6-5
cdr3_length: 15
j_call: TRBJ1-2
cdr3_aa: CASSPGRGLYYGYTF
cdr3_nt: TGTGCCAGCAGCCCCGGACGGGGGTTGTACTATGGCTACACCTTC

clone_size: -
d_call: -
v_call: TRBV10-3
cdr3_length: 14
j_call: TRBJ2-5
cdr3_aa: CAISGGVEYETQYF
cdr3_nt: TGTGCCATCAGTGGGGGCGTGGAGTACGAGACCCAGTACTTC

clone_size: -
d_call: TRBD1
v_call: TRBV2
cdr3_length: 14
j_call: TRBJ1-5
cdr3_aa: CASSGQGGNQPQHF
cdr3_nt: TGTGCCAGCAGTGGACAGGGGGGCAATCAGCCCCAGCATTTT

clone_size: -
d_call: -
v_call: TRBV19
cdr3_length: 14
j_call: TRBJ1-3
cdr3_aa: CASRSTGSGNTIYF
cdr3_nt: TGTGCCAGTAGATCAACAGGGTCTGGAAACACCATATATTTT

clone_size: -
d_call: -
v_call: TRBV5-6
cdr3_length: 14
j_call: TRBJ2-1
cdr3_aa: CASSLGPASYEQFF
cdr3_nt: TGTGCCAGCAGCTTGGGGCCCGCTAGCTATGAGCAGTTCTTC

clone_size: -
d_call: -
v_call: TRBV2
cdr3_length: 15
j_call: TRBJ2-5
cdr3_aa: CASTNRGVGVETQYF
cdr3_nt: TGTGCCAGCACCAACCGCGGGGTCGGGGTAGAGACCCAGTACTTC

clone_size: -
d_call: TRBD1
v_call: TRBV7-9
cdr3_length: 15
j_call: TRBJ2-2
cdr3_aa: CASSAGTGHTGELFF
cdr3_nt: TGTGCCAGCAGCGCCGGGACAGGGCACACCGGGGAGCTGTTTTTT

clone_size: -
d_call: -
v_call: TRBV19
cdr3_length: 13
j_call: TRBJ1-2
cdr3_aa: CASSGPGLLFCTF
cdr3_nt: TGTGCCAGTAGCGGACCGGGACTTCTGTTTTGCACCTTC

clone_size: -
d_call: -
v_call: TRBV6-5
cdr3_length: 12
j_call: TRBJ2-2
cdr3_aa: CASSPGSGELFF
cdr3_nt: TGTGCCAGCAGCCCCGGGTCCGGGGAGCTGTTTTTT

clone_size: -
d_call: -
v_call: TRBV6-5
cdr3_length: 14
j_call: TRBJ2-1
cdr3_aa: CAVHRAGRYNEQFF
cdr3_nt: TGTGCCGTCCACCGGGCGGGGAGGTACAATGAGCAGTTCTTC

clone_size: -
d_call: -
v_call: TRBV6-6
cdr3_length: 11
j_call: TRBJ2-1
cdr3_aa: CASSYLNEQFF
cdr3_nt: TGTGCCAGCAGTTACTTAAATGAGCAGTTCTTC

clone_size: -
d_call: TRBD1
v_call: TRBV5-1
cdr3_length: 17
j_call: TRBJ1-1
cdr3_aa: CASSSRTGTGTPPEAFF
cdr3_nt: TGCGCCAGCAGCTCCCGCACCGGGACAGGGACTCCCCCTGAAGCTTTCTTT

clone_size: few
d_call: TRBD2
v_call: TRBV3-1/TRBV3-2
cdr3_length: 15
j_call: TRBJ2-3
cdr3_aa: CASRLTSGGVDTQYF
cdr3_nt: TGTGCCAGCAGGCTTACTAGCGGGGGGGTAGATACGCAGTATTTT

clone_size: -
d_call: -
v_call: TRBV25-1
cdr3_length: 12
j_call: TRBJ1-2
cdr3_aa: CASSDRAHGYTF
cdr3_nt: TGTGCCAGCAGTGACAGGGCCCATGGCTACACCTTC

clone_size: -
d_call: -
v_call: TRBV5-6
cdr3_length: 16
j_call: TRBJ1-6
cdr3_aa: CASSPPGGGYNSPLHF
cdr3_nt: TGTGCCAGCAGCCCTCCGGGGGGGGGCTATAATTCACCCCTCCACTTT

clone_size: -
d_call: TRBD1
v_call: TRBV27
cdr3_length: 18
j_call: TRBJ1-1
cdr3_aa: CASSLDFRGHTVNTEAFF
cdr3_nt: TGTGCCAGCAGTTTAGATTTTAGGGGGCACACAGTCAACACTGAAGCTTTCTTT

clone_size: -
d_call: -
v_call: TRBV21-1
cdr3_length: 16
j_call: TRBJ2-4
cdr3_aa: CASTMGQGADKNIQYF
cdr3_nt: TGTGCCAGCACCATGGGACAGGGGGCTGACAAAAACATTCAGTACTTC

clone_size: once
d_call: TRBD1
v_call: TRBV19
cdr3_length: 16
j_call: TRBJ1-5
cdr3_aa: CASSSRRQGGNQPQHF
cdr3_nt: TGTGCCAGTAGTAGCCGTCGACAGGGCGGCAATCAGCCCCAGCATTTT

clone_size: -
d_call: TRBD1
v_call: TRBV2
cdr3_length: 14
j_call: TRBJ1-2
cdr3_aa: CASSQRQGRDGYTF
cdr3_nt: TGTGCCAGCAGCCAGAGACAGGGGAGAGATGGCTACACCTTC

clone_size: -
d_call: TRBD2
v_call: TRBV13
cdr3_length: 15
j_call: TRBJ2-2
cdr3_aa: CASSRAGAATGELFF
cdr3_nt: TGTGCCAGCAGCCGAGCGGGGGCCGCCACCGGGGAGCTGTTTTTT

clone_size: -
d_call: -
v_call: TRBV5-6
cdr3_length: 12
j_call: TRBJ1-2
cdr3_aa: CASSLGVQRCTF
cdr3_nt: TGTGCCAGCAGCCTCGGGGTTCAGCGCTGCACCTTC

clone_size: -
d_call: TRBD2
v_call: TRBV9
cdr3_length: 14
j_call: TRBJ2-1
cdr3_aa: CASSLGGAVNEQFF
cdr3_nt: TGTGCCAGCAGCCTCGGGGGGGCCGTGAATGAGCAGTTCTTC

clone_size: -
d_call: TRBD1
v_call: TRBV10-3
cdr3_length: 15
j_call: TRBJ2-2
cdr3_aa: CAISGPTGDTGELFF
cdr3_nt: TGTGCCATCAGTGGGCCGACAGGGGACACCGGGGAGCTGTTTTTT

clone_size: -
d_call: -
v_call: TRBV3-1/TRBV3-2
cdr3_length: 12
j_call: TRBJ1-1
cdr3_aa: CASSRRQFEAFF
cdr3_nt: TGTGCCAGCAGTCGCCGACAGTTTGAAGCTTTCTTT

clone_size: -
d_call: -
v_call: TRBV6-1
cdr3_length: 16
j_call: TRBJ1-5
cdr3_aa: CASSARQQEAGQPQHF
cdr3_nt: TGTGCCAGCAGTGCCCGCCAGCAGGAAGCAGGTCAGCCCCAGCATTTT

clone_size: -
d_call: -
v_call: TRBV4-1
cdr3_length: 15
j_call: TRBJ1-4
cdr3_aa: CASSQPSEPGEKLFF
cdr3_nt: TGCGCCAGCAGCCAACCCTCCGAACCGGGGGAAAAACTGTTTTTT

clone_size: -
d_call: -
v_call: TRBV13
cdr3_length: 14
j_call: TRBJ2-2
cdr3_aa: CASSSPQDTGELFF
cdr3_nt: TGTGCCAGCAGCTCCCCACAGGACACCGGGGAGCTGTTTTTT

clone_size: -
d_call: -
v_call: TRBV3-1/TRBV3-2
cdr3_length: 13
j_call: TRBJ1-6
cdr3_aa: CASSQQQGLPLHF
cdr3_nt: TGTGCCAGCAGCCAACAACAGGGCTTACCCCTCCACTTT

clone_size: -
d_call: -
v_call: TRBV2
cdr3_length: 14
j_call: TRBJ1-5
cdr3_aa: CTSSAQDGNQPQHF
cdr3_nt: TGTACCAGCAGTGCTCAGGATGGCAATCAGCCCCAGCATTTT

clone_size: -
d_call: -
v_call: TRBV30
cdr3_length: 13
j_call: TRBJ1-1
cdr3_aa: CAWSTRKREQAFF
cdr3_nt: TGTGCCTGGAGTACCAGGAAAAGGGAGCAAGCTTTCTTT

clone_size: few
d_call: -
v_call: TRBV20-1
cdr3_length: 11
j_call: TRBJ1-5
cdr3_aa: CSARAGAAQHF
cdr3_nt: TGCAGTGCTAGAGCCGGAGCGGCCCAGCATTTT

clone_size: -
d_call: -
v_call: TRBV18
cdr3_length: 14
j_call: TRBJ1-5
cdr3_aa: CASSPQVGNQPQHF
cdr3_nt: TGTGCCAGCTCACCCCAGGTTGGCAATCAGCCCCAGCATTTT

clone_size: -
d_call: -
v_call: TRBV6-1
cdr3_length: 14
j_call: TRBJ1-2
cdr3_aa: CASSEAFGGLGYTF
cdr3_nt: TGTGCCAGCAGTGAAGCGTTCGGGGGGCTTGGCTACACCTTC

clone_size: -
d_call: TRBD2
v_call: TRBV11-2
cdr3_length: 19
j_call: TRBJ2-2
cdr3_aa: CASSLVPNGRGGLGGELFF
cdr3_nt: TGTGCCAGCAGCTTAGTCCCCAACGGGCGGGGGGGCCTAGGCGGGGAGCTGTTTTTT

clone_size: once
d_call: -
v_call: TRBV11-2
cdr3_length: 17
j_call: TRBJ2-2
cdr3_aa: CASSYWGADSETGELFF
cdr3_nt: TGTGCCAGCAGCTACTGGGGCGCGGACAGTGAGACCGGGGAGCTGTTTTTT

clone_size: -
d_call: TRBD1
v_call: TRBV27
cdr3_length: 15
j_call: TRBJ1-1
cdr3_aa: CASSPGQASLGGAFF
cdr3_nt: TGTGCCAGCAGTCCGGGACAGGCGTCTTTAGGAGGGGCTTTCTTT

clone_size: few
d_call: TRBD1
v_call: TRBV19
cdr3_length: 15
j_call: TRBJ1-4
cdr3_aa: CASSMILDRPEKLFF
cdr3_nt: TGTGCCAGTAGTATGATCCTGGACAGGCCTGAAAAACTGTTTTTT

clone_size: -
d_call: -
v_call: TRBV6-6
cdr3_length: 15
j_call: TRBJ1-1
cdr3_aa: CASSYASGGDTEAFF
cdr3_nt: TGTGCCAGCAGTTACGCGAGCGGGGGGGACACTGAAGCTTTCTTT

clone_size: -
d_call: TRBD1
v_call: TRBV3-1/TRBV3-2
cdr3_length: 14
j_call: TRBJ1-4
cdr3_aa: CASSQLQGAGKLFF
cdr3_nt: TGTGCCAGCAGCCAACTACAGGGGGCGGGGAAACTGTTTTTT

clone_size: few
d_call: -
v_call: TRBV9
cdr3_length: 15
j_call: TRBJ1-2
cdr3_aa: CASSVPPAGLSGYTF
cdr3_nt: TGTGCCAGCAGCGTCCCCCCTGCGGGATTAAGTGGCTACACCTTC

clone_size: -
d_call: -
v_call: TRBV5-6
cdr3_length: 14
j_call: TRBJ1-3
cdr3_aa: CASSLRRLRNTIYF
cdr3_nt: TGTGCCAGCAGCTTGAGGAGGTTGCGAAACACCATATATTTT

clone_size: -
d_call: -
v_call: TRBV15
cdr3_length: 15
j_call: TRBJ1-5
cdr3_aa: CATSNPRGPGQPQHF
cdr3_nt: TGTGCCACCAGCAACCCCAGGGGACCTGGGCAGCCCCAGCATTTT

clone_size: -
d_call: TRBD1
v_call: TRBV19
cdr3_length: 16
j_call: TRBJ1-5
cdr3_aa: CASSTIQGAGGQPQHF
cdr3_nt: TGTGCCAGTAGTACTATTCAGGGGGCCGGAGGACAGCCCCAGCATTTT